This T cell receptor beta chain was identified during a study of blood T cells in healthy people across ages. Study-wide results and limits: TCR beta diversity correlated strongly with naive T cell percentage. Changes seen in expanded clonotypes were possibly confounded by donor CMV status left unknown.

Alongside a J-beta primer mix, a sample-barcoded 5' primer served in a second PCR lasting about 7 to 12 cycles. TCRdb analysed the 5' RACE reads with MiXCR anew, one entry per CDR3 protein. The sample includes about 1,800,000 distinct CDR3 sequences, about 28% of them seen just once. V was trimmed by 5 bases and J by 8 bases, leaving 12 bases between them. The CDR3 covers 12 residues. The V gene's germline CDR1 is DFQATT and CDR2 SNEGSKA (reference sequence). Concerning this clonotype itself: The antigen remains unidentified.

Each donor's blood draw was roughly 10 milliliters of peripheral blood. Isolating PBMCs gave at least 7 million of these cells per sample. The sample comprised blood. The TCR was taken from a woman in her thirties in good health. V usage is TRBV20-1 and J usage is TRBJ1-4; perhaps TRBD1 as D (6 bases). The DNA of the CDR3 is TGCAGTGCTTCCGGGACACCGGAAAAACTGTTTTTT. The encoded protein is CSASGTPEKLFF.